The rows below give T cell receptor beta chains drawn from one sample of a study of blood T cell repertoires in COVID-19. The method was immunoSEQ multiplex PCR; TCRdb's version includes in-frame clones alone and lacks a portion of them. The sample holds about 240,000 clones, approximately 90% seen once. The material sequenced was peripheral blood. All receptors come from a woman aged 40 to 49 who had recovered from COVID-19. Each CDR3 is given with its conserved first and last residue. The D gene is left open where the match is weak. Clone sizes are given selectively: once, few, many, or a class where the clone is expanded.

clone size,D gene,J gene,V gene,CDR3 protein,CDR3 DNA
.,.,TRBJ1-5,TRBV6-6,CASRKGEVGPQHF,TGTGCCAGCAGGAAAGGGGAAGTGGGGCCCCAGCATTTT
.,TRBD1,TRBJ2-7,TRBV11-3,CASSSGQYSSYEQYF,TGTGCCAGCAGCTCGGGACAGTACTCCTCCTACGAGCAGTACTTC
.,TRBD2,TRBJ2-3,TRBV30,CAWGLAGTQYF,TGTGCCTGGGGACTAGCAGGAACGCAGTATTTT
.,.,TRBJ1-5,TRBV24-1,CATSGEGNQPQHF,TGTGCCACCAGTGGGGAGGGAAATCAGCCCCAGCATTTT
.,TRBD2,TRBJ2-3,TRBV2,CASSERASGRTDTQYF,TGTGCCAGCAGTGAACGGGCTAGCGGCCGCACAGATACGCAGTATTTT
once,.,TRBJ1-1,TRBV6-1,CASSEVGGPRNTEAFF,TGTGCCAGCAGTGAAGTGGGAGGTCCGAGGAACACTGAAGCTTTCTTT
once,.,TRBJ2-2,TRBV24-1,CATRGWSGTGELFF,TGTGCCACCAGGGGATGGTCGGGGACCGGGGAGCTGTTTTTT
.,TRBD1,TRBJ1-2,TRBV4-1,CASSQRQGADGYTF,TGCGCCAGCAGCCAACGACAGGGGGCCGATGGCTACACCTTC
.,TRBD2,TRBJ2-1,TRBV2,CASSEREGYNEQFF,TGTGCCAGCAGCGAGCGGGAGGGTTACAATGAGCAGTTCTTC
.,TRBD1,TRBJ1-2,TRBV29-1,CSVPWRQGALWGYTF,TGCAGCGTCCCGTGGAGACAGGGAGCACTATGGGGCTACACCTTC
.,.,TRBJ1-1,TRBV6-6,CASPWGEGRNTEAFF,TGTGCCAGCCCTTGGGGGGAGGGCAGGAACACTGAAGCTTTCTTT
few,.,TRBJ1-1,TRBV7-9,CASSAIMNTEAFF,TGTGCCAGCAGCGCTATCATGAACACTGAAGCTTTCTTT
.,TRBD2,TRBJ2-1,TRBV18,CASSPPGTSGKGEQFF,TGTGCCAGCTCACCACCAGGGACTAGCGGGAAGGGTGAGCAGTTCTTC
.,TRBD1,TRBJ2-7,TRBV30,CAWGHGTGGYEQYF,TGTGCCTGGGGTCACGGGACAGGGGGCTACGAGCAGTACTTC
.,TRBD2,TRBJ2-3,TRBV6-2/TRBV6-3,CASSYSMHGTTNPPDTQYF,TGTGCCAGCAGTTACTCGATGCACGGGACTACCAACCCCCCGGATACGCAGTATTTT
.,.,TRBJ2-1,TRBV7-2,CASSLGGYSPGQFF,TGTGCCAGCAGCTTAGGAGGGTACTCACCGGGGCAGTTCTTC
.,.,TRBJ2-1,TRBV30,CAWTLKREQFF,TGTGCCTGGACCCTAAAGCGGGAGCAGTTCTTC
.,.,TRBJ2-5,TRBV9,CASSVAPRSGQETQYF,TGTGCCAGCAGCGTAGCTCCCCGTAGCGGCCAAGAGACCCAGTACTTC
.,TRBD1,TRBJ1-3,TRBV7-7,CASSPGTGKGNTIYF,TGTGCTAGCAGCCCAGGGACAGGGAAGGGAAACACCATATATTTT
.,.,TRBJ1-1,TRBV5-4,CASRGRRGANTEAFF,TGTGCCAGCCGGGGACGGAGGGGCGCGAACACTGAAGCTTTCTTT
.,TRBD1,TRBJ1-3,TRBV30,CAWSIGTGGTAIYF,TGTGCCTGGAGTATCGGGACAGGGGGTACGGCCATATATTTT
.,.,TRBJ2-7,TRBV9,CASSVGASPGSYEQYF,TGTGCCAGCAGCGTAGGAGCGTCCCCCGGCTCCTACGAGCAGTACTTC